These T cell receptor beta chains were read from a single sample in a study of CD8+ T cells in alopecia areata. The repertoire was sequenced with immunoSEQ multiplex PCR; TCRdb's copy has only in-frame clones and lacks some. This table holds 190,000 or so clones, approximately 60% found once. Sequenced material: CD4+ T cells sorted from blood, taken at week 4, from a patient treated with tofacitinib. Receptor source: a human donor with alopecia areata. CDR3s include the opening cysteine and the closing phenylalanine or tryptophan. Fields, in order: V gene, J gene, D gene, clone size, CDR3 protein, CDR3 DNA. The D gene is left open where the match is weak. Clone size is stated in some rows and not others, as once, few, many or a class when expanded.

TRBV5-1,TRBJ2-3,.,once,CASSLEPASTDTQYF,TGCGCCAGCAGCTTGGAGCCAGCTAGCACAGATACGCAGTATTTT
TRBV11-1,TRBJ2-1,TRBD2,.,CASSPRGGTDNEQFF,TGTGCCAGCAGCCCCCGCGGGGGAACCGACAATGAGCAGTTCTTC
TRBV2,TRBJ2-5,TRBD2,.,CASGGDLGGVQYF,TGTGCCAGCGGGGGGGACCTAGGAGGAGTCCAGTACTTC
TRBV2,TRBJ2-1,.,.,CASYRARIGDEQFF,TGTGCCAGCTACAGGGCTCGTATCGGTGATGAGCAGTTCTTC
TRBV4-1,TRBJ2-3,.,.,CASSQEGGSTDTQYF,TGCGCCAGCAGCCAAGAGGGCGGTAGCACAGATACGCAGTATTTT
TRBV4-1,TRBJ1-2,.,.,CASSPRTDNYGYTF,TGCGCCAGCAGCCCTCGGACAGACAACTATGGCTACACCTTC
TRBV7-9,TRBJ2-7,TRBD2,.,CASSMPSGGVTYEQYF,TGTGCCAGCAGCATGCCTAGCGGGGGAGTGACCTACGAGCAGTACTTC
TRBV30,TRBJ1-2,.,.,CAWSRGGIYGYTF,TGTGCCTGGAGTCGAGGGGGAATCTATGGCTACACCTTC
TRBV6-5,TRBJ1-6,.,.,CASRITGDSPLHF,TGTGCCAGCAGGATCACAGGTGATTCACCCCTCCACTTT
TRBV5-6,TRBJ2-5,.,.,CASSFGTRGETQYF,TGTGCCAGCAGCTTCGGGACCAGGGGAGAGACCCAGTACTTC
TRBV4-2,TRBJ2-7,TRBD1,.,CASSQDWTGPEQYF,TGTGCCAGCAGCCAAGATTGGACAGGGCCCGAGCAGTACTTC
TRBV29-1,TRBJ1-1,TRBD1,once,CSVDATGAEAFF,TGCAGCGTTGACGCAACAGGGGCTGAAGCTTTCTTT
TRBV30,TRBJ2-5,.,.,CAYRGSQETQYF,TGTGCCTATAGGGGTTCCCAAGAGACCCAGTACTTC
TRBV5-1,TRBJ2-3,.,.,CASSSHRAADTQYF,TGCGCCAGCAGCTCCCACAGGGCGGCAGATACGCAGTATTTT
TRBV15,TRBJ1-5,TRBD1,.,CATSRGTGDQPQHF,TGTGCCACCAGCAGAGGGACAGGGGATCAGCCCCAGCATTTT
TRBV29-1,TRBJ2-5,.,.,CSVGPRLQETQYF,TGCAGCGTTGGCCCCCGGCTACAAGAGACCCAGTACTTC
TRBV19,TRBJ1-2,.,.,CASMRAYGYTF,TGTGCCAGTATGAGGGCCTATGGCTACACCTTC
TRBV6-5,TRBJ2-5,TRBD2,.,CASSQIAGGQETQYF,TGTGCCAGCAGCCAGATAGCGGGGGGGCAAGAGACCCAGTACTTC
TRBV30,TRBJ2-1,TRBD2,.,CAWKPGLAENEQFF,TGTGCCTGGAAACCGGGACTAGCGGAGAATGAGCAGTTCTTC
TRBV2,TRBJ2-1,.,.,CASSEFVANEQFF,TGTGCCAGCAGTGAGTTCGTGGCCAATGAGCAGTTCTTC
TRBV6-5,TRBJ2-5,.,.,CASSHLSNSETQYF,TGTGCCAGCAGTCACCTCTCAAATTCGGAGACCCAGTACTTC
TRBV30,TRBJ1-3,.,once,CAWSAGWVSGNTIYF,TGTGCCTGGAGTGCCGGGTGGGTCTCTGGAAACACCATATATTTT
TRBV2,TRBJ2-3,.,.,CASRRLAIGRDTQYF,TGTGCCAGCAGACGGCTAGCGATCGGTAGAGATACGCAGTATTTT
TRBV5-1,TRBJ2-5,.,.,CASSLEYREETQYF,TGCGCCAGCAGCTTGGAGTACAGGGAAGAGACCCAGTACTTC
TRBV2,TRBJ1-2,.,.,CASSERGYTF,TGTGCCAGCAGTGAACGTGGCTACACCTTC
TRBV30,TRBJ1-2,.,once,CAWNRGAGYTF,TGTGCCTGGAACCGAGGGGCCGGCTACACCTTC
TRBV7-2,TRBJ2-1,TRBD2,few,CASSLVGLAGVNEQFF,TGTGCCAGCAGCTTAGTGGGACTAGCGGGGGTGAATGAGCAGTTCTTC
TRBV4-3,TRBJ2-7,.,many,CASSHSFGEASYEQYF,TGCGCCAGCAGCCATTCGTTCGGGGAAGCGTCCTACGAGCAGTACTTC
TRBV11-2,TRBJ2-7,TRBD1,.,CASSFPGQGTSYEQYF,TGTGCCAGCAGCTTCCCGGGACAGGGAACGTCCTACGAGCAGTACTTC
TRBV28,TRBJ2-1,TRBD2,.,CASSLWSGGASSYNEQFF,TGTGCCAGCAGTTTGTGGAGCGGGGGGGCATCTTCCTACAATGAGCAGTTCTTC
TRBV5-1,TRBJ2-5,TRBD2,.,CASSAGGLLRETQYF,TGCGCCAGCAGCGCGGGGGGACTCTTACGGGAGACCCAGTACTTC
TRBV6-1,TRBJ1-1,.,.,CASTRQLGTEAFF,TGTGCCAGCACCAGACAACTCGGGACTGAAGCTTTCTTT
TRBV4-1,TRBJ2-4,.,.,CASSQEGHALAKNIQYF,TGCGCCAGCAGCCAAGAGGGTCATGCCCTAGCCAAAAACATTCAGTACTTC
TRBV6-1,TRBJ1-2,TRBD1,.,CASSVRDRGPYGYTF,TGTGCCAGCAGTGTGAGGGACAGGGGTCCCTATGGCTACACCTTC
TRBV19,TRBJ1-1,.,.,CASSPRRYEGLNTEAFF,TGTGCCAGTAGCCCCCGGCGGTATGAGGGGCTGAACACTGAAGCTTTCTTT
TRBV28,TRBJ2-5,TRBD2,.,CASSSLAGRQETQYF,TGTGCCAGCAGTTCCCTAGCGGGTAGACAAGAGACCCAGTACTTC
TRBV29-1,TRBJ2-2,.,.,CSVEVFTNTGELFF,TGCAGCGTTGAAGTTTTCACAAACACCGGGGAGCTGTTTTTT
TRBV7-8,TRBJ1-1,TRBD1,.,CASSLTGDTEAFF,TGTGCCAGCAGCTTGACAGGGGACACTGAAGCTTTCTTT
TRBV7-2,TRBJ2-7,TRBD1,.,CASSLTGERSYYEQYF,TGTGCCAGCAGCTTAACAGGGGAGAGGTCCTACTACGAGCAGTACTTC
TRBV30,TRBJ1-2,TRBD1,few,CAWSVTWTGVGGYTF,TGTGCCTGGAGTGTAACCTGGACAGGGGTCGGAGGCTACACCTTC
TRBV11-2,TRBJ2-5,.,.,CASSLRAATQYF,TGTGCCAGCAGCTTAAGGGCGGCGACCCAGTACTTC
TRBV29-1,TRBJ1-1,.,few,CSVCGAGNTEAFF,TGCAGCGTCTGTGGAGCAGGGAACACTGAAGCTTTCTTT
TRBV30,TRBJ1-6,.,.,CAWSEGIYNSPLHF,TGTGCCTGGAGCGAGGGGATTTATAATTCACCCCTCCACTTT
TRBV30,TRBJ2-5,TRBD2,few,CAWSVRGGETQYF,TGTGCCTGGAGTGTACGGGGGGGAGAGACCCAGTACTTC
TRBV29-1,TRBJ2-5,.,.,CSVVGRQETQYF,TGCAGCGTTGTTGGCCGTCAAGAGACCCAGTACTTC
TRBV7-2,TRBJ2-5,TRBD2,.,CASSLEPRGGRETQYF,TGTGCCAGCAGCTTGGAACCGCGCGGGGGGCGGGAGACCCAGTACTTC
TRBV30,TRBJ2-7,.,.,CAWSVGQSNEQYF,TGTGCCTGGAGTGTAGGACAGTCCAACGAGCAGTACTTC
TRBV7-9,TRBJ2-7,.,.,CASSPPPGGAEQYF,TGTGCCAGCAGCCCGCCCCCCGGAGGGGCCGAGCAGTACTTC
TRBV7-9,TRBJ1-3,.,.,CASSLQGSGNTIYF,TGTGCCAGCAGCTTACAGGGGAGCGGAAACACCATATATTTT
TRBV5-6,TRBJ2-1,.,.,CASSFVGSSYNEQFF,TGTGCCAGCAGCTTCGTGGGAAGCTCCTACAATGAGCAGTTCTTC
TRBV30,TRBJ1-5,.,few,CAWSFGPNQPQHF,TGTGCCTGGAGCTTTGGACCGAACCAGCCCCAGCATTTT